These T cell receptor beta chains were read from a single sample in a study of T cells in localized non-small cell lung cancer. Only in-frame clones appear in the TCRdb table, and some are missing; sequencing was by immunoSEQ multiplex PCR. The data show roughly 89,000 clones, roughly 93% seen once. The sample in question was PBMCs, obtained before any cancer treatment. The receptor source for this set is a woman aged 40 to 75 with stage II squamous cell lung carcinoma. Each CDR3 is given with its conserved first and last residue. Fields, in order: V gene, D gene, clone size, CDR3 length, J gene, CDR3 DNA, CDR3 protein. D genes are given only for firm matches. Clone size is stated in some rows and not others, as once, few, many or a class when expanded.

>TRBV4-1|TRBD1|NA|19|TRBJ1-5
TGCGCCAGCAGCCAAGAAGGCAGGGGGCTAACCATACGGAATCAGCCCCAGCATTTT
CASSQEGRGLTIRNQPQHF
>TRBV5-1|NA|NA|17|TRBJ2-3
TGCGCCAGCAGCGGCGCCGGGACTGCAACTAGCACAGATACGCAGTATTTT
CASSGAGTATSTDTQYF
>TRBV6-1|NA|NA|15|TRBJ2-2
TGTGCCAGCAGTGCCGAGGGGACGAACACCGGGGAGCTGTTTTTT
CASSAEGTNTGELFF
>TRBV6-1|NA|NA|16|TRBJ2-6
TGTGCCAGCAGTGGCGGAAAGGTCTCTGGGGCCAACGTCCTGACTTTC
CASSGGKVSGANVLTF
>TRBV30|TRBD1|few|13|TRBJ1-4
TGTGCCTGGAGTGGACAGGGTTCTGAAAAACTGTTTTTT
CAWSGQGSEKLFF
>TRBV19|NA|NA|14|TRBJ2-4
TGTGCCAGTAGTGGGGGGTTCCCCAAAAACATTCAGTACTTC
CASSGGFPKNIQYF
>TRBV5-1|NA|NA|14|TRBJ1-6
TGCGCCAGCCACCCGGGAGGGAACAATTCACCCCTCCACTTT
CASHPGGNNSPLHF
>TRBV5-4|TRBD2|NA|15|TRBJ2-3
TGTGCCAGCAGCTCAGAACTAGCGGATTTAGATACGCAGTATTTT
CASSSELADLDTQYF
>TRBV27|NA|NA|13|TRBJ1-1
TGTGCCAGCAGTTTAATGGCTAACACTGAAGCTTTCTTT
CASSLMANTEAFF
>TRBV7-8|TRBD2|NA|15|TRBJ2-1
TGTGCCAGCAGCTTAGTAGCGGGAGTTTACAATGAGCAGTTCTTC
CASSLVAGVYNEQFF
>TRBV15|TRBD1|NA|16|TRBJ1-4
TGTGCCACCAGCAGCAGGCTAAGACAGGGAGGAGAAAAACTGTTTTTT
CATSSRLRQGGEKLFF
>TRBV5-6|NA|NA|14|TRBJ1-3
TGTGCCAGCAGCTTGGGCCCCACTGGAAACACCATATATTTT
CASSLGPTGNTIYF
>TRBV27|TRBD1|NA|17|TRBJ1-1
TGTGCCAGCAGATTTACAGGGGGCCGAAGAGGAAACACTGAAGCTTTCTTT
CASRFTGGRRGNTEAFF
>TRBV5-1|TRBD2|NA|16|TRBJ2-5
TGCGCCAGCAGCTTTGGACTAGCGGGAGACGGGGAGACCCAGTACTTC
CASSFGLAGDGETQYF
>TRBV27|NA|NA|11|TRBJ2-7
TGTGCCAGCAGTTACCTCTACGAGCAGTACTTC
CASSYLYEQYF
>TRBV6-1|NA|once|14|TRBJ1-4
TGTGCCAGCATTCGGGGGGGCTATTGGGAAAAACTGTTTTTT
CASIRGGYWEKLFF
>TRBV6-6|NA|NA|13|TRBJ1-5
TGTGCCAGCAGACGGCAGCCGAATCAGCCCCAGCATTTT
CASRRQPNQPQHF
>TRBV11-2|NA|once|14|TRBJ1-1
TGTGCCAGCAGCCGGGACCCCAGGAACACTGAAGCTTTCTTT
CASSRDPRNTEAFF
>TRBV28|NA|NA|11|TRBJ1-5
TGTGCCAGCAGAGGACCGACAGTTTCACATTTT
CASRGPTVSHF
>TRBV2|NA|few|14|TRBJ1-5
TGTGCCAGCAGTTCCGTTACAGCGTGGGAGCCCCAGCATTTT
CASSSVTAWEPQHF
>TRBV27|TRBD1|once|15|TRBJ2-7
TGTGCCAGCAGCTACAGGGGGCGCCGGGGCGACGAGCAGTACTTC
CASSYRGRRGDEQYF
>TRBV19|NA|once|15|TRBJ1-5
TGTGCCAGTAAGTCCTCCCGAGGGCTAGGTCAGCCCCAGCATTTT
CASKSSRGLGQPQHF
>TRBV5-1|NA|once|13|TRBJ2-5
TGCGCCAGCAGCGTCGCGAACCAAGAGACCCAGTACTTC
CASSVANQETQYF
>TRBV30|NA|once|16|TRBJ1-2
TGTGCCTGGGGACACGAAAGGGGGGGATTGAAGGATGGCTACACCTTC
CAWGHERGGLKDGYTF
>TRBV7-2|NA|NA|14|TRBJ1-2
TGTGCCAGCAGCTTAATAGGGGACATCTATGGCTACACCTTC
CASSLIGDIYGYTF
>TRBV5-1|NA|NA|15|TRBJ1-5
TGCGCCAGCAGCTCGGGAGAGTCACCCAATCAGCCCCAGCATTTT
CASSSGESPNQPQHF
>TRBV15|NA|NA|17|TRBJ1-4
TGTGCCACCAGTGCGGGCGGCCGGTTTGGGACTAATGAAAAACTGTTTTTT
CATSAGGRFGTNEKLFF
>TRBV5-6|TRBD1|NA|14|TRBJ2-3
TGTGCCAGCAGCTTGCAAGGGGGCTTAGATACGCAGTATTTT
CASSLQGGLDTQYF